The 5 T cell receptor beta chains given below trace back to one sample, sequenced in a study of cytomegalovirus exposure and HLA in healthy donors. The PCR was carried out with 60 Vbeta primers and 13 Jbeta primers. The method was immunoSEQ multiplex PCR; TCRdb's version includes in-frame clones alone and lacks a portion of them. The table includes some 110,000 clones, roughly 70% detected once. The source material was PBMCs. Every receptor here comes from a male donor in good health and CMV-seropositive.

The DNA of the CDR3 is TGCGCCAGCAGCTTGGACAGGGCTGGGGCCAACGTCCTGACTTTC. Its translation is CASSLDRAGANVLTF. The chain has TRBV5-1 and TRBJ2-6, with a tentative D call TRBD1 (6 bases). CDR1 SGHRS and CDR2 YFSETQ come from the germline V gene. The CDR3 totals 15 residues. Between the trimmed V and J ends, which lost 0 bases and 2 bases, there was a span of 6 bases.

This clone was seen a handful of times. The V call is TRBV19, the J call TRBJ2-7, with TRBD1 identical over 12 bases. CDR3 size: 14 residues. V lost 5 bases, J lost 5 bases, and 4 bases stayed unmatched. Germline CDR1 and CDR2: LNHDA and SQIVND (reference sequence). The CDR3 sequence is CASSGDRGLDEQYF. For the CDR3, the DNA is TGTGCCAGTAGTGGGGACAGGGGGCTCGACGAGCAGTACTTC.

This clone was picked up a small number of times. V is TRBV2 and J is TRBJ2-7, with 7 bases identical to TRBD1. CDR3 length: 14 residues. The ends lost 6 bases at V and 2 bases at J; junction bases unmatched: 7. CDR1 and CDR2 (germline): SNHLY, FYNNEI. The CDR3 nucleotides are TGTGCCAGCAGGCTTGGACAGGCACCCTACGAGCAGTACTTC. It specifies CASRLGQAPYEQYF.

V is TRBV29-1 and J is TRBJ1-1; 8 positions agree with TRBD1. Germline CDR1 is SQVTM and CDR2 is ANQGSEA. J gave up 4 bases and V 6 bases, and 10 bases lay outside the gene matches. The CDR3 consists of 14 residues. This CDR3 is CSVGQVSRGTEAFF. The DNA for the CDR3 is TGCAGCGTGGGACAGGTAAGCCGGGGCACTGAAGCTTTCTTT. Based on the CDR3 plus reference TRBV29-1 and TRBJ1-1, the full variable domain is SAVISQKPSRDICQRGTSLTIQCQVDSQVTMMFWYRQQPGQSLTLIATANQGSEATYESGFVIDKFPISRPNLTFSTLTVSNMSPEDSSIYLCSVGQVSRGTEAFFGQGTRLTVV.

This chain joins TRBV7-2 and TRBJ1-4, with a tentative D call TRBD1 (6 bases). The germline V gene encodes CDR1 SGHTA and CDR2 FQGNSA. The V and J ends lost 5 bases and 2 bases respectively, with 12 bases between them. CDR3 length equals 15 residues. For the CDR3, the DNA is TGTGCCAGCAGCGTAGACAGGACCACTAATGAAAAACTGTTTTTT. Translated, it gives CASSVDRTTNEKLFF.